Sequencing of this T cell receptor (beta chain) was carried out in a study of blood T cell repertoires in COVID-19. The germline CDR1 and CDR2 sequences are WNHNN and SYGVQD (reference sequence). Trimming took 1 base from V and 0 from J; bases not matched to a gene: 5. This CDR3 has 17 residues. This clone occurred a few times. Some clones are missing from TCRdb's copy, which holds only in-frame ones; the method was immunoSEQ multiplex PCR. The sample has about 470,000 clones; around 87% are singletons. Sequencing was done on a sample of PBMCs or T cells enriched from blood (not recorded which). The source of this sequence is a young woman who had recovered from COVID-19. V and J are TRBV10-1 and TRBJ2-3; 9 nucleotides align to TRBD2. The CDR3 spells CASSELPSGTSTDTQYF. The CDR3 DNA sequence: TGCGCCAGCAGTGAGTTACCTAGCGGGACAAGCACAGATACGCAGTATTTT.